The 11 T cell receptor beta chains below come from one sample, sequenced in a study of blood T cell repertoires in COVID-19. Repertoires were generated with immunoSEQ multiplex PCR, while TCRdb's copy carries only in-frame clones and drops some. The sample has about 190,000 clones; around four fifths are singletons. The specimen was peripheral blood. Source of these receptors: a woman aged 25 to 39 with acute or convalescent COVID-19.

The CDR3 protein is CASSETGTGVNTEAFF. CDR3 sequence (DNA): TGTGCCAGCAGTGAAACCGGGACAGGGGTGAACACTGAAGCTTTCTTT. The rearrangement links TRBV6-1 to TRBJ1-1; 10 bases align to TRBD1. This CDR3 is 16 amino acids long. Germline assignment: CDR1 MNHNS and CDR2 SASEGT. V shed 2 bases, J shed 0 bases, and the junction held 3 bases outside the gene matches.

The V call is TRBV20-1, the J call TRBJ1-2; D not certain. V gave up 6 bases and J gave up 2 bases, with 7 bases separating them. The CDR3 is 11 amino acids. Germline lookup yields CDR1 DFQATT and CDR2 SNEGSKA (reference sequence). The CDR3 is CSAPRNYGYTF. As DNA, the CDR3 is TGCAGTGCCCCGCGGAACTATGGCTACACCTTC.

The chain employs TRBV7-9 and TRBJ2-3; 11 positions match TRBD2. J lost 7 bases, V lost 4 bases, and 7 bases had no gene match. The CDR3 totals 15 residues. The germline V gene encodes CDR1 SEHNR and CDR2 FQNEAQ (reference sequence). Here the CDR3 reads CASSSTSGDPNTQYF. The CDR3, as DNA: TGTGCCAGCAGCTCGACTAGCGGGGACCCGAATACGCAGTATTTT.

In its sample, this clone was seen a few times. The CDR3 DNA is TGTGCCAGCCAACTTTCCCAACTAGCGGGGGGCAGGAGCTCCTACGAGCAGTACTTC. This translates into CASQLSQLAGGRSSYEQYF. The J gene is TRBJ2-7, the V gene TRBV2, with 12 positions matching TRBD2. The V and J ends lost 8 bases and 0 bases, in that order; junction bases with no gene match: 17. The CDR3 covers 19 residues. Germline values: CDR1 SNHLY, CDR2 FYNNEI. The full variable domain, completed using reference TRBV2 and TRBJ2-7, is EPEVTQTPSHQVTQMGQEVILRCVPISNHLYFYWYRQILGQKVEFLVSFYNNEISEKSEIFDDQFSVERPDGSNFTLKIRSTKLEDSAMYFCASQLSQLAGGRSSYEQYFGPGTRLTVT.

The chain employs TRBV4-2 and TRBJ2-7; TRBD2 might be the D (5 bases). CDR3 length: 17 residues. V lost 0 bases to trimming and J lost 0 bases, with 15 bases between them. CDR1 is LGHNA, CDR2 YNFKEQ, per germline. The CDR3, as DNA: TGTGCCAGCAGCCAAGAAGGCGCTACTAGAGACTCCTACGAGCAGTACTTC. Translation: CASSQEGATRDSYEQYF.

The CDR3 DNA reads TGTGCCAGCAGTAAACCTCCCAACCCCGGGGGAAACTACGAGCAGTACTTC. Protein: CASSKPPNPGGNYEQYF. The V gene is TRBV6-2 or TRBV6-3, the J gene TRBJ2-7; D might be TRBD2 (6 bases). Germline values: CDR1 MNHEY, CDR2 SVGEGT. The CDR3 spans 17 residues. Trimming pared 5 bases from V and 3 bases from J, leaving 23 bases between.

This clone was counted a single time. The chain joins TRBV5-1 to TRBJ1-2; D might be TRBD1 (6 bases). Trimming removed 1 base from V and 0 bases from J, with 7 bases in between. The CDR3 has 14 amino acids. Germline loops: CDR1 SGHRS, CDR2 YFSETQ. CDR3 bases: TGCGCCAGCAGCTTGACAGGGTCTAACTATGGCTACACCTTC. Its protein product is CASSLTGSNYGYTF. Full variable domain (rest looked up from reference TRBV5-1 and TRBJ1-2): KAGVTQTPRYLIKTRGQQVTLSCSPISGHRSVSWYQQTPGQGLQFLFEYFSETQRNKGNFPGRFSGRQFSNSRSEMNVSTLELGDSALYLCASSLTGSNYGYTFGSGTRLTVV.

The rearrangement joins TRBV28 to TRBJ2-1, with a possible D match to TRBD2 (6 bases). Germline V gives CDR1 MDHEN, CDR2 SYDVKM. The CDR3 covers 11 residues. Between the trimmed V and J ends, which lost 3 bases and 13 bases, there was a span of 10 bases. DNA of the CDR3: TGTGCCAGCAGTTTTGGGAGGCCCCAGTTCTTC. Residues: CASSFGRPQFF.

The V and J genes are TRBV27 and TRBJ1-2; TRBD1 aligns across 9 bases. The V segment lost 8 bases and the J segment 7 bases; nucleotides outside the gene matches: 8. CDR1 and CDR2 (germline): MNHEY, SMNVEV (reference sequence). This CDR3 comprises 13 residues. The CDR3 here is CASPPGQGPGYTF. Written as DNA, the CDR3 is TGTGCCAGCCCCCCGGGACAGGGACCTGGCTACACCTTC.

This clone has a single count. The chain employs TRBV5-4 and TRBJ1-1; unclear D gene. The V end was cut by 3 bases, the J end by 2 bases, with 17 bases between. The germline V gene encodes CDR1 SGHNT and CDR2 YYREEE (reference sequence). The CDR3 covers 16 residues. The CDR3 coding sequence is TGTGCCAGCAGCTCGGGAGGTGGCATCTTCAACACTGAAGCTTTCTTT. Its protein product is CASSSGGGIFNTEAFF.

This clone is a singleton in its sample. Other DNA sequences in the same sample also yield this CDR3. V is TRBV12-3 or TRBV12-4 and J is TRBJ1-1; unclear D gene. The length of the CDR3 is 11 residues. The V and J ends lost 6 bases and 7 bases respectively, with 9 bases between them. The CDR3 sequence is CASSPGNEAFF. The CDR3 region has the DNA TGTGCCAGCAGCCCGGGGAATGAAGCTTTCTTT.